One TCR beta chain is described in this entry. The antigen is undetermined. The data were produced by immunoSEQ multiplex PCR, yet TCRdb's version contains in-frame clones alone and is incomplete. Of about 55,000 clones detected, roughly 70% appear once; the ten largest clones hold about 18%. The data are from a study of vaccination effects on CD4 cells after COVID-19. Study-level points and caveats: Cross-reactivity toward common cold coronaviruses was confined to only 1 of 255 vaccine-induced clones in healthy vaccinees.

Prior to sequencing, the ViraFEST assay stimulated PBMC with viral peptide pools, which expanded the antigen-specific CD4+ T cells. Culturing for 9 to 10 days preceded CD4+ T cell isolation. Vaccine recipients had no previous SARS-CoV-2 infection; their nucleocapsid antibodies were negative. It was with roughly 11 IU/ml IL-2 and approximately 10 ug/ml peptides that under 2.5 million PBMC per well were cultured. A half-medium replacement with IL-2 medium was carried out on days 3 and 7. The CDR3 length is 17 residues. CDR1 is LGHDT and CDR2 is YNNKEL in the germline V gene (reference sequence). Trimming removed 1 base from V and 6 bases from J; junction bases left unmatched: 11.

The chain combines TRBV3-1 (or the pseudogene TRBV3-2) with TRBJ2-7, with 11 bases lining up with TRBD2. This TCR derives from a human donor who received a COVID-19 vaccine. Sequenced material: CD4+ T cells from PBMCs cultured with SARS-CoV-2 spike peptides, taken before COVID-19 vaccination. DNA for the CDR3: TGTGCCAGCAGCCAAGCCTCTGGACTTGGACTAGCGGGCGAGCAGTACTTC. It specifies CASSQASGLGLAGEQYF.